Below, 30 T cell receptor beta chains from the same sample are listed, as sequenced in a study of cytomegalovirus exposure and HLA in healthy donors. With 60 Vbeta and 13 Jbeta primers, the PCR was carried out. The protocol was immunoSEQ multiplex PCR, while the TCRdb copy is restricted to in-frame clones and leaves out a portion. Found here are 180,000 or so clones, roughly 85% of them singletons; the top ten hold over 12%. Sequencing used PBMCs. These receptors originate from a man aged 45-65 years in good health and CMV-seropositive.

The chain carries TRBV27 and TRBJ2-5, with a possible D match to TRBD1 (5 bases). Germline CDR1 is MNHEY and CDR2 is SMNVEV (reference sequence). The V and J ends lost 0 bases and 2 bases respectively, with 7 bases between them. This CDR3 region has 14 residues. The CDR3 is CASSLSYRQETQYF. The CDR3 DNA is TGTGCCAGCAGTTTATCGTACAGGCAAGAGACCCAGTACTTC.

J is TRBJ2-7 and V is TRBV6-1; 8 bases agree with TRBD1. Germline values: CDR1 MNHNS, CDR2 SASEGT. V shed 5 bases and J 3 bases; nucleotides not matched to a gene: 9. The CDR3 consists of 15 residues. The CDR3 DNA sequence: TGTGCCAGCAGTCAACAGACAGGGGTCTACTACGAGCAGTACGTC. It specifies CASSQQTGVYYEQYV.

This sequence joins TRBV27 and TRBJ2-3; tentatively, D is TRBD1 (6 bases). Germline CDR1 and CDR2: MNHEY and SMNVEV (reference sequence). The CDR3 runs 14 residues. V lost 5 bases to trimming and J lost 2 bases, with 11 bases between them. CDR3 sequence reads: CASSRQEITDTQYF. CDR3 nucleotides: TGTGCCAGCAGTCGACAGGAGATCACAGATACGCAGTATTTT.

This chain connects TRBV5-6 to TRBJ1-6; D is perhaps TRBD1 (6 bases). V shed 1 base and J shed 7 bases, with 12 bases lying between them. The CDR3 length is 15 residues. Germline CDR1 reads SGHDT; CDR2 reads YYEEEE. The CDR3: CASSLYRAPNSPLHF. The CDR3 nucleotides are TGTGCCAGCAGCTTGTACAGGGCACCAAATTCACCCCTCCACTTT.

In its sample, this clone was seen a few times. CDR3 sequence reads: CASSEGVGAPHGTQYF. CDR3 DNA: TGTGCCAGCAGTGAAGGAGTAGGAGCCCCTCATGGAACGCAGTATTTT. This rearrangement joins TRBV6-1 to TRBJ2-3; D remains ambiguous. V was cut by 1 base and J by 9 bases, with 20 bases left in between. The germline V gene encodes CDR1 MNHNS and CDR2 SASEGT. The CDR3 is 16 amino acids.

The chain recombines TRBV7-2 with TRBJ2-2; weak D call: TRBD1 (6 bases). V gave up 2 bases and J gave up 8 bases, with 15 bases separating them. CDR3 length: 15 amino acids. Germline loops: CDR1 SGHTA, CDR2 FQGNSA. The CDR3 bases are TGTGCCAGCAGCTTAAGGGCAGGGGCTACAGGGGAGCTGTTTTTT. Translating gives CASSLRAGATGELFF.

The gene calls are TRBV5-1 and TRBJ2-3; 9 bases are a match to TRBD1. The CDR3 runs to 15 residues. Germline CDR1 SGHRS, CDR2 YFSETQ. V lost 4 bases to trimming and J lost 3 bases; unmatched junction nucleotides: 6. CDR3 sequence reads: CASSGGTGKTDTQYF. CDR3 DNA: TGCGCCAGCAGCGGAGGGACAGGGAAAACAGATACGCAGTATTTT.

The chain uses TRBV4-3 and TRBJ2-5; maybe TRBD1 (6 bases). Trimming left V 4 bases short and J 0 bases short, with 9 bases between. The germline V gene has CDR1 LGHNA and CDR2 YSLEER. The CDR3 has 14 amino acids. This CDR3 is CASSLGTNQETQYF. DNA of the CDR3: TGCGCCAGCAGCCTAGGGACAAACCAAGAGACCCAGTACTTC.

The J gene is TRBJ2-1, the V gene TRBV5-1; D is perhaps TRBD1 (5 bases). V was cut by 0 bases and J by 7 bases, with 14 bases left in between. This CDR3 is 15 amino acids long. From germline, CDR1 is SGHRS and CDR2 YFSETQ. The CDR3 sequence is CASSLGRDRRNEQFF. DNA of the CDR3: TGCGCCAGCAGCTTGGGCAGGGATAGGCGTAATGAGCAGTTCTTC.

This chain connects TRBV29-1 to TRBJ2-7; D is perhaps TRBD1 (6 bases). From germline, CDR1 is SQVTM and CDR2 ANQGSEA. The V and J ends lost 5 bases and 9 bases respectively, with 17 bases between them. The CDR3 spans 12 residues. CDR3 loop: CSVRDNGRWQYF. The CDR3 DNA reads TGCAGCGTTCGGGACAACGGACGGTGGCAGTACTTC.

This clone has only a few counts. The CDR3 DNA is TGCGCCAGCTCTCTCGGGTATTCCACAGATACGCAGTATTTT. Its protein is CASSLGYSTDTQYF. This chain joins TRBV5-1 and TRBJ2-3; D gene ambiguous. The CDR3 is 14 amino acids. V dropped 7 bases and J dropped 2 bases, with 14 bases sitting between them. The V gene's germline CDR1 is SGHRS and CDR2 YFSETQ.

This clone was detected a few times. The J gene is TRBJ1-1, the V gene TRBV7-2, with 9 bases fitting TRBD1. The CDR3 covers 14 residues. The germline CDR1 and CDR2 sequences are SGHTA and FQGNSA. J lost 3 bases, V lost 5 bases, and 4 bases had no gene match. In DNA form, the CDR3 reads TGTGCCAGCAGCCCGTGGACAGGGGACACTGAAGCTTTCTTT. Its protein is CASSPWTGDTEAFF.

V and J are TRBV5-1 and TRBJ2-5; tentative D call: TRBD1 (6 bases). CDR3 length: 14 residues. Deletions cut 4 bases from V and 1 base from J, with 11 bases between. CDR1 and CDR2 (germline): SGHRS, YFSETQ. CDR3 sequence: CASSTGQPQETQYF. CDR3 nucleotide sequence: TGCGCCAGCAGCACTGGACAGCCCCAAGAGACCCAGTACTTC.

The chain is built from TRBV5-8 and TRBJ1-5; D uncertain. The CDR3 covers 14 residues. The germline CDR1 and CDR2 sequences are SGHTS and YDEGEE. Trimming removed 3 bases from V and 5 bases from J, with 12 bases in between. The DNA of the CDR3 is TGTGCCAGCAGCTCTGGACTTCAGGATCAGCCCCAGCATTTT. It specifies CASSSGLQDQPQHF.

This clone turned up a few times. The genes are TRBV2 and TRBJ2-3; weak D call: TRBD2 (6 bases). CDR1 and CDR2 from the germline V gene are SNHLY and FYNNEI. This CDR3 comprises 14 residues. V shed 4 bases and J shed 6 bases, with 14 bases lying between them. In nucleotides, the CDR3 is TGTGCCAGCAGTGTGTCTAGACGGGGGGATACGCAGTATTTT. Translation gives CASSVSRRGDTQYF.

This chain connects TRBV28 to TRBJ1-2; possible D gene TRBD1, 6 bases. The CDR3 is 14 residues long. Trimming removed 3 bases from V and 8 bases from J, with 16 bases in between. Germline loops: CDR1 MDHEN, CDR2 SYDVKM. This CDR3 reads CASSLNRVYGGYTF. As DNA, the CDR3 is TGTGCCAGCAGTTTGAACAGGGTCTATGGCGGCTACACCTTC.

In its sample, this clone was seen once. J is TRBJ2-1 and V is TRBV4-3; 7 bases map to TRBD1. CDR1 is LGHNA and CDR2 is YSLEER in the germline V gene. The CDR3 has 15 amino acids. V shed 4 bases and J 0 bases; nucleotides not matched to a gene: 3. The CDR3, as DNA: TGCGCCAGCAGCCCCGGGGACAGCTCCTACAATGAGCAGTTCTTC. Translated: CASSPGDSSYNEQFF.

The rearrangement joins TRBV29-1 to TRBJ2-5; D gene ambiguous. This CDR3 region has 13 residues. Deletions cut 6 bases from V and 5 bases from J, with 16 bases between. The germline gives CDR1 SQVTM, CDR2 ANQGSEA. The CDR3 loop is CSVSSLLLETQYF. The DNA for the CDR3 is TGCAGCGTGTCCTCTTTACTGTTGGAGACCCAGTACTTC.

DNA for the CDR3: TGTGCCAGCAGTTACTCTTGGACAGGGGATCGGGGCTACACCTTC. Protein sequence: CASSYSWTGDRGYTF. The genes are TRBV6-5 and TRBJ1-2, with 9 bases lining up with TRBD1. The V and J ends lost 0 bases and 8 bases, in that order; junction bases with no gene match: 7. Germline values: CDR1 MNHEY, CDR2 SVGAGI. CDR3 length: 15 residues.

On this clone: Other DNA sequences within the sample encode an identical CDR3. This chain links TRBV5-6 with TRBJ2-7, with TRBD1 identical over 10 bases. This CDR3 spans 14 amino acids. CDR1 is SGHDT, CDR2 YYEEEE, per germline. J lost 6 bases, V lost 2 bases, and 5 bases had no gene match. DNA of the CDR3: TGTGCCAGCAGCTTAGGGACAGGGGCGGCCGAGCAGTACTTC. Its protein product is CASSLGTGAAEQYF. Combining the CDR3 with reference TRBV5-6 and TRBJ2-7 gives the whole variable domain DAGVTQSPTHLIKTRGQQVTLRCSPKSGHDTVSWYQQALGQGPQFIFQYYEEEERQRGNFPDRFSGHQFPNYSSELNVNALLLGDSALYLCASSLGTGAAEQYFGPGTRLTVT.

This clone has only one observation. The CDR3 DNA sequence: TGTGCCAGCAGCCTACAGGGGGCGACAGAGACCCAGTACTTC. It is translated as CASSLQGATETQYF. The chain employs TRBV2 and TRBJ2-5; 9 bases fit TRBD1. The trim removed 6 bases at V and 4 bases at J, leaving 6 bases unmatched. Germline CDR1 reads SNHLY; CDR2 reads FYNNEI. There are 14 residues in the CDR3.

The chain joins TRBV13 to TRBJ1-1, with D perhaps matching TRBD1 (6 bases). The CDR3 sequence is 15 residues long. Trimming left V 5 bases short and J 0 bases short, with 13 bases between. Germline V lookup: CDR1 PRHDT, CDR2 FYEKMQ (reference sequence). The CDR3, as DNA: TGTGCCAGCAGCCCACAGGGAAGAATGAACACTGAAGCTTTCTTT. It encodes CASSPQGRMNTEAFF.

The DNA of the CDR3 is TGTGCCAGCAGCTTATCGGGTGACACTGAAGCTTTCTTT. Translating gives CASSLSGDTEAFF. The chain has TRBV7-9 and TRBJ1-1; D is ambiguous. The CDR3 sequence is 13 residues long. V was pared by 2 bases and J by 3 bases, with 7 bases between. Germline V gives CDR1 SEHNR, CDR2 FQNEAQ (reference sequence).

There are a few counts of this clone. The chain employs TRBV28 and TRBJ1-5; perhaps TRBD1 as D (6 bases). The CDR3 is 17 amino acids. V lost 4 bases to trimming and J lost 4 bases, with 20 bases between them. CDR1 is MDHEN, CDR2 SYDVKM, per germline. The CDR3 spells CASSSLGGAPANQPQHF. The CDR3 coding sequence is TGTGCCAGCAGTTCCCTGGGGGGGGCGCCGGCTAATCAGCCCCAGCATTTT.

The chain uses TRBV29-1 and TRBJ2-1; TRBD2 agrees at 8 bases. Trimming cost V 7 bases and J 6 bases; bases outside gene matches: 2. The CDR3 has 11 amino acids. Germline lookup yields CDR1 SQVTM and CDR2 ANQGSEA. CDR3 sequence (DNA): TGCAGCGCGGGGGGGCTCAATGAGCAGTTCTTC. Its protein product is CSAGGLNEQFF.

The chain carries TRBV29-1 and TRBJ2-1; 9 bases agree with TRBD2. Germline CDR1 reads SQVTM; CDR2 reads ANQGSEA. The V segment lost 4 bases and the J segment 7 bases; nucleotides outside the gene matches: 11. The CDR3 length is 15 residues. For the CDR3, the DNA is TGCAGCGTTGGTCCCTCAGGACTAGCGCTAAATGAGCAGTTCTTC. This encodes CSVGPSGLALNEQFF.

The gene calls are TRBV7-9 and TRBJ1-4, with TRBD1 identical over 10 bases. V lost 7 bases, J lost 6 bases, and 5 bases stayed unmatched. The CDR3 has 14 amino acids. CDR1 and CDR2 from the germline V gene are SEHNR and FQNEAQ (reference sequence). CDR3 in amino acids: CASTGGTGDEKLFF. CDR3 sequence (DNA): TGTGCCAGCACGGGCGGGACAGGGGATGAAAAACTGTTTTTT.

The chain combines TRBV7-8 with TRBJ2-5; the match to TRBD2 covers 7 bases. The germline gives CDR1 SGHVS, CDR2 FQNEAQ. This CDR3 has 16 amino acids. V dropped 6 bases and J dropped 5; count of bases not matched to a gene: 15. CDR3: CASRLRSLAAGETQYF. The DNA for the CDR3 is TGTGCCAGCAGGCTACGGTCCCTAGCGGCTGGCGAGACCCAGTACTTC.

The chain has TRBV6-6 and TRBJ1-2; 11 bases align to TRBD1. The CDR3 is 14 residues long. V lost 6 bases, J lost 2 bases, and 2 bases stayed unmatched. Germline V CDR1 and CDR2: MNHNY, SVGAGI (reference sequence). The CDR3, as DNA: TGTGCCAGCAGGGACAGGGGGCAAAACTATGGCTACACCTTC. Its protein product is CASRDRGQNYGYTF.

This clone came up once. The chain couples TRBV7-9 to TRBJ1-3; D not certain. Per germline, CDR1 SEHNR and CDR2 FQNEAQ (reference sequence). V lost 4 bases to trimming and J lost 2 bases, with 12 bases between them. The CDR3 sequence is 15 residues long. Here the CDR3 DNA reads TGTGCCAGCAGCTCCACCAGTACAGCTGGAAACACCATATATTTT. Its protein is CASSSTSTAGNTIYF. Using reference TRBV7-9 and TRBJ1-3 for the parts outside the CDR3, the full variable domain is DTGVSQNPRHKITKRGQNVTFRCDPISEHNRLYWYRQTLGQGPEFLTYFQNEAQLEKSRLLSDRFSAERPKGSFSTLEIQRTEQGDSAMYLCASSSTSTAGNTIYFGEGSWLTVV.